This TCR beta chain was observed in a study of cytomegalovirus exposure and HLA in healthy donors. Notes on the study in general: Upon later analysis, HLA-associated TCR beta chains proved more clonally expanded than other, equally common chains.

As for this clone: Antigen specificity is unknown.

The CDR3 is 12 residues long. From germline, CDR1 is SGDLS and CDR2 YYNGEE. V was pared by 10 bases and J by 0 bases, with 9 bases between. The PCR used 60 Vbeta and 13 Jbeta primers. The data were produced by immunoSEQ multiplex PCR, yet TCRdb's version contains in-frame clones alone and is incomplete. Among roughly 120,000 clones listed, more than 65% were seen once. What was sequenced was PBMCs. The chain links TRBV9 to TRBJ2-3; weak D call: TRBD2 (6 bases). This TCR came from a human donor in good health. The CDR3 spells CASGDSTDTQYF. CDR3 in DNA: TGTGCCTCGGGGGATAGCACAGATACGCAGTATTTT.